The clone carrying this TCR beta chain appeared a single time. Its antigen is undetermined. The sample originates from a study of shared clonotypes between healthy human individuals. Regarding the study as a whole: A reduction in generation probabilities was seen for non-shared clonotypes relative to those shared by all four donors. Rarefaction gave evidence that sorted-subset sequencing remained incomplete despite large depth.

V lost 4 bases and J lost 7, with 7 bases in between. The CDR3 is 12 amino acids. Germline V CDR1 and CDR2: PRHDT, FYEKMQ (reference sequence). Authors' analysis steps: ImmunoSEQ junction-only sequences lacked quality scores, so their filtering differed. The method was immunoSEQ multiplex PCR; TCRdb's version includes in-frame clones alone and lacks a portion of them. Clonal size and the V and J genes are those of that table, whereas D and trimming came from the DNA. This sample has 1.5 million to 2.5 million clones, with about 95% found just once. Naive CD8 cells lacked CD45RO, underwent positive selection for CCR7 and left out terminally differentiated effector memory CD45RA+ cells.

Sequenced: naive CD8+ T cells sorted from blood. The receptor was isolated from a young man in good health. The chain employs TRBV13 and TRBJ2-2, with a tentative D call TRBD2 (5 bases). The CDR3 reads CASSYGDGELFF. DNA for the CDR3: TGTGCCAGCAGCTACGGGGACGGGGAGCTGTTTTTT.